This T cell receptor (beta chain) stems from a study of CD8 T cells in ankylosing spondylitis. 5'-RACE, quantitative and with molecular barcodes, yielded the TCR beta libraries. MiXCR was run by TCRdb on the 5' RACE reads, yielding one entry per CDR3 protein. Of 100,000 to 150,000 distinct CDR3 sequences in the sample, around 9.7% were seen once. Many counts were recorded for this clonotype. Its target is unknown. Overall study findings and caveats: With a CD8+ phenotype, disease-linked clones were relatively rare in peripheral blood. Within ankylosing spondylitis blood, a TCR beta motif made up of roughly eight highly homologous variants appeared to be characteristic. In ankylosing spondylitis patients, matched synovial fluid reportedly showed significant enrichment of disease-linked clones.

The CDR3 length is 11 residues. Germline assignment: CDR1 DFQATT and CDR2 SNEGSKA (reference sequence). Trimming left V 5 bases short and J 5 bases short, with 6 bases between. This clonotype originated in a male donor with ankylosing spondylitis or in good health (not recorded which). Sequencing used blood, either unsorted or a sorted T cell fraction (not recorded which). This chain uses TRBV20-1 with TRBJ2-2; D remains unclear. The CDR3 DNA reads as TGCAGTGCTCACAAAACCGGGGAGCTGTTTTTT. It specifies CSAHKTGELFF.